This TCR beta chain was captured in a study of blood T cells in healthy people across ages. It was with a sample-barcoded 5' primer and a J-beta primer mix that a second PCR of about 6 to 12 cycles was run. Each CDR3 protein gets one entry after TCRdb re-called the 5' RACE reads with MiXCR. The sample consists of roughly 900,000 distinct CDR3 sequences, around 28% of them appearing once. As concerns this clonotype: Its matching antigen is unknown.

General study results and limits: Higher diversity and more naive CD4+ cells were features of long-lived donors, compared to aged donors.

The CDR3 consists of 15 residues. Germline V gives CDR1 KGHSH, CDR2 LQKENI. Trimming shortened V by 3 bases and J by 8 bases, and 17 bases separated the two germline ends. The rearrangement joins TRBV18 to TRBJ2-4; no firm D call. The sequencing input was blood. The receptor was derived from a woman aged 80 or over in good health. CDR3 nucleotide sequence: TGTGCCAGCTCACCCTTTCGATCAGGTTCTGACATTCAGTACTTC. Encoded protein: CASSPFRSGSDIQYF.